This T cell receptor (beta chain) appears in the sequencing data of a study of blood T cell repertoires in COVID-19. Germline loops: CDR1 SGDLS, CDR2 YYNGEE. The ends were cut back, 3 bases at V and 0 bases at J, with 12 bases in the middle. The CDR3 has 16 residues. TCRdb keeps only in-frame clones here, not all; method: immunoSEQ multiplex PCR. This table has about 320,000 clones, roughly 86% appearing once. This chain uses TRBV9 with TRBJ1-4; possible D gene TRBD1, 6 bases. The sequenced sample was PBMCs or T cells enriched from blood (not recorded which). This sequence was found in a young woman who had recovered from COVID-19. DNA for the CDR3: TGTGCCAGCAGCGGGACAGTTACAGCAACTAATGAAAAACTGTTTTTT. This sequence encodes CASSGTVTATNEKLFF. The full variable domain, its missing parts supplied by reference TRBV9 and TRBJ1-4, is DSGVTQTPKHLITATGQRVTLRCSPRSGDLSVYWYQQSLDQGLQFLIQYYNGEERAKGNILERFSAQQFPDLHSELNLSSLELGDSALYFCASSGTVTATNEKLFFGSGTQLSVL.